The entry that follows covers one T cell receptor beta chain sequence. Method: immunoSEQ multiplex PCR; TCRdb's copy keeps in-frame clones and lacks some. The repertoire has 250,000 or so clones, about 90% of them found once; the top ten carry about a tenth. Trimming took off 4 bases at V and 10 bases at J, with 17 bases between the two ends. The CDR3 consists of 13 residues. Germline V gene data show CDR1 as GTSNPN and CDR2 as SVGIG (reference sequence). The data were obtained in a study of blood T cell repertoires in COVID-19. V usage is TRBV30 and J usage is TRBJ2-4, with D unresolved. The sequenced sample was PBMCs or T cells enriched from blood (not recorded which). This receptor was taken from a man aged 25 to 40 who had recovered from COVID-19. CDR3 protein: CAWTSDSHKIQYF. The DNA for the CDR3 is TGTGCCTGGACATCCGACTCCCACAAAATTCAGTACTTC.